This TCR beta chain was retrieved from a study of T cells in Graves' hyperthyroidism and ophthalmopathy. This clonotype was counted a few times. The antigen is unknown. RNA transcripts served as the template for amplifying TCR beta CDR3 regions. The study used the HTBI primer set for a first-round RT-PCR of the TCR CDR3. TCRdb re-analysed the multiplex PCR reads in MiXCR, keeping a single row per CDR3 protein. The table has approximately 510,000 distinct CDR3 sequences, 46% seen once. Patients with uncontrolled infections, other autoimmune diseases, pregnancy or lactation were excluded. Orbital computed tomography and thyroid ultrasound, together with serum TRAb and thyroxine and clinical symptoms, were used for diagnoses. Notes on the study in general: Most clonotypes expanded in thyroid above 0.001 were likewise present in blood. In the analysis, a 13 V-J model separated ophthalmopathy from stable hyperthyroidism.

Sequenced sample: peripheral blood or thyroid tissue (not recorded which). The TCR comes from an adult woman with Graves' disease, either hyperthyroidism or ophthalmopathy (not recorded which).

The CDR3 here is CASSYSNFGTGLNTGELFF. The CDR3 coding sequence is TGTGCCAGCAGTTACTCGAACTTCGGGACAGGGTTGAACACCGGGGAGCTGTTTTTT. V gene TRBV6-5 combines with J gene TRBJ2-2; TRBD1 aligns across 9 bases. This CDR3 region has 19 residues. CDR1 is MNHEY, CDR2 SVGAGI, per germline. Trimming took 0 bases from V and 1 from J; bases not matched to a gene: 9.